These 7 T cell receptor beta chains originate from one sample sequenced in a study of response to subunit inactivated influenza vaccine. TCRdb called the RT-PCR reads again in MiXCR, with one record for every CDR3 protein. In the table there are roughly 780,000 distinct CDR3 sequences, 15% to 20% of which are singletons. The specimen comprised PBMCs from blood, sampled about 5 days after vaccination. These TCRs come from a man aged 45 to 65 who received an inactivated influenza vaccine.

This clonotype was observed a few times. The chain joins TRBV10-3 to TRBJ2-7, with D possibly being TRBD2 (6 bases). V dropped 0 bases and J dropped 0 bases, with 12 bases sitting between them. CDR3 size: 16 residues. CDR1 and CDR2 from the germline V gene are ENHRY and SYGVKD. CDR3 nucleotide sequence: TGTGCCATCAGTGAGTCTCCGGGGACTCACTCCTACGAGCAGTACTTC. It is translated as CAISESPGTHSYEQYF.

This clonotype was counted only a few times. CDR3 amino acids: CSVEVDSLETQYF. The DNA of the CDR3 is TGCAGCGTTGAAGTGGATAGTTTAGAGACCCAGTACTTC. The V and J genes are TRBV29-1 and TRBJ2-5; the D is unclear. Trimming removed 1 base from V and 4 bases from J, with 10 bases in between. The CDR3 length is 13 residues. Germline V gene sequence: CDR1 SQVTM, CDR2 ANQGSEA.

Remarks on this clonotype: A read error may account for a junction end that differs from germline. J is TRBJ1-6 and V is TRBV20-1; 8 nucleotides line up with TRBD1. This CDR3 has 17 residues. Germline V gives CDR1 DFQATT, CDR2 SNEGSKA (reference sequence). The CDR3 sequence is CCARDPSQGAVNSPLHF. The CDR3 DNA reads TGCTGTGCTAGAGATCCGTCCCAGGGGGCGGTTAATTCACCCCTCCACTTT.

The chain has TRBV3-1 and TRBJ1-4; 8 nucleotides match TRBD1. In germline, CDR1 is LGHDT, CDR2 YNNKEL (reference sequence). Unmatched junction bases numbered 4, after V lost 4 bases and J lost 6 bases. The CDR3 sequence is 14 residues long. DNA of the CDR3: TGTGCCAGCAGCCCGGGACAGGACTATGAAAAACTGTTTTTT. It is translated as CASSPGQDYEKLFF.

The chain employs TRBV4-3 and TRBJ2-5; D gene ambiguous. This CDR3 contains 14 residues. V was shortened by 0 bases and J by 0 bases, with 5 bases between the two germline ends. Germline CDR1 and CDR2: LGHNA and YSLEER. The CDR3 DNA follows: TGCGCCAGCAGCCAAGAACTAAACCAAGAGACCCAGTACTTC. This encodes CASSQELNQETQYF.

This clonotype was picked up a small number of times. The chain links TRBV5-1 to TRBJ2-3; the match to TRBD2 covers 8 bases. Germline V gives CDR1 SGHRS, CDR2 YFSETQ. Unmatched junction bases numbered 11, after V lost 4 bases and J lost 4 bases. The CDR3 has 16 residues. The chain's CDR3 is CASSKISGIGADTQYF. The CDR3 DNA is TGCGCCAGCAGCAAAATTAGCGGGATCGGCGCAGATACGCAGTATTTT.

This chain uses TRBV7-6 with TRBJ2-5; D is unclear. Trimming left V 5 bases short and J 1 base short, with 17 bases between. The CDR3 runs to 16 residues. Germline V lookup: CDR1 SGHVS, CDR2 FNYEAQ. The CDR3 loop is CASSPLVTDFQETQYF. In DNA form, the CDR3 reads TGTGCCAGCAGCCCTCTCGTAACGGATTTCCAAGAGACCCAGTACTTC.